This record looks at one TCR beta chain sequence and its context. Its antigen remains unidentified. No base quality information exists; no much larger clone differs at one position. This sample was included in a study of blood T cell repertoires in COVID-19 (dated by TCRdb to the early 2020s). Regarding the complete study: The collaborator samples originated in the United States, Italy and Spain and spanned the acute and convalescent phases of COVID-19. A freely available public database, intended as a resource for researchers studying the immune response to SARS-CoV-2, is where the repertoires were released. Samples came from the ongoing ImmuneRACE study (first 160 participants) plus 1,254 subjects from 6 global collaborators. The material from the prospective study consisted of cDNA or gDNA derived from T cells, B-cell-depleted T cells, or PBMCs. Subjects who had been exposed to COVID-19, were actively infected with it, or had recovered from it provided the deeply sampled blood TCRbeta repertoires that made up the dataset. Where available, HLA class I and class II types were taken from metadata supplied by the sample provider and were not determined by assay-based typing. A de-identified subject ID, COVID-19 status, age in years and sex were almost always included in the sample metadata.

In the prospective study, participants were about 18 to 95 years old, resided in 25 or so geographic areas of the United States, and were enrolled through a virtual design. In the prospective study, cohorts were assigned on the basis of participant-reported clinical history obtained from a screening survey and a study questionnaire. ImmuneRACE Cohort 3 recovered participants were defined by two consecutive negative NP/OP PCR tests, healthcare professional clearance, or symptom resolution. In the prospective study, whole blood, serum and a nasopharyngeal or oropharyngeal swab were collected from each participant by mobile phlebotomists. Additional blood draws and questionnaires over an approximately two-month period could optionally be provided by prospective study participants. Before DNA extraction, blood samples from the prospective study were shipped at room temperature or frozen. As encoded in the germline V gene, CDR1 is SGDLS while CDR2 is YYNGEE. The germline V and J ends show losses of 3 bases and 2 bases respectively, and no gene match explains 6 bases of the junction. From the cysteine through the phenylalanine, the CDR3 covers 15 amino acids. The kept DNA is CDR3 alone, 45 bases in frame from the first base.

TCRbeta CDR3 regions were amplified from genomic DNA using the immunoSEQ Assay, a bias-controlled multiplex PCR. From the authors' description of their analysis: Within the assay, amplification of reference gene primers was used to estimate how many nucleated cells each sample contained. Sequence reads were collapsed and filtered to measure the absolute abundance of every unique TCRbeta CDR3 rearrangement. For each sample, productive Simpson clonality was calculated as the square root of Simpson's diversity index over productive rearrangements. The source is immuneACCESS, and TCRdb retained only in-frame sequences with V and J called. Part of the clones is not carried over; for the studies checked, unresolved V genes explain less than half of this, and the remainder is unexplained. The D gene and trimming were derived from the DNA, and the V and J assignments and clone size from that table. The sample table holds more than 300,000 clones, of which 65% to 90% were seen once. The top ten clones comprise around 4.6% of the sample.

Overall study results and their limits: The quantity of clinical and demographic metadata differed by source and by participant and was supplied without curation.

The receptor chain draws on TRBV9 and TRBJ2-5; 8 middle bases align to TRBD2. The TCR sequence derives from a young man who had recovered from COVID-19. Specimen: PBMCs or T cells enriched from blood (not recorded which). The CDR3 region reads CASSGAGAGQETQYF. The nucleotides read TGTGCCAGCAGCGGAGCGGGGGCTGGGCAAGAGACCCAGTACTTC.